The clone carrying this T cell receptor (beta chain) was counted ten times or more. Its antigen is as yet unknown. This CDR3 has 14 amino acids. Germline CDR1 is SGHDT and CDR2 is YYEEEE. Trimming removed 1 base from V and 4 bases from J, with 9 bases in between. Healthy Caucasians supplied all donations. This sample was included in a study of identical twins. After template switching added a universal primer site, the resulting cDNA carried unique molecular identifiers. TCRdb recomputed calls from the 5' RACE reads with MiXCR, one row per CDR3 protein. The sample shows about 240,000 distinct CDR3 sequences, about 10% of them seen only once. Findings and limits, study-wide: Partial confounding of zero-insertion analyses by invariant MAIT and iNKT cells was possible. Fewer insertions marked abundant cord blood beta clonotypes; young adult naive trended weakly, memory not at all.

Input material: memory T cells sorted from blood. This TCR came from a man aged 50-60 years in good health. The V call is TRBV5-6, the J call TRBJ1-3; possibly TRBD1 for D (5 bases). The CDR3, as DNA: TGTGCCAGCAGCTTGTCAGGGAACGGAAACACCATATATTTT. Translated: CASSLSGNGNTIYF. The full variable domain, rest sourced from reference TRBV5-6 and TRBJ1-3, is DAGVTQSPTHLIKTRGQQVTLRCSPKSGHDTVSWYQQALGQGPQFIFQYYEEEERQRGNFPDRFSGHQFPNYSSELNVNALLLGDSALYLCASSLSGNGNTIYFGEGSWLTVV.